The TCR beta chain described here comes from a study of control samples from healthy donors and cancer patients. V was clipped by 6 bases and J by 5 bases, with 19 bases between them. Germline-derived CDR1 and CDR2 are KGHSH and LQKENI. The CDR3 runs 15 residues. This table comes from immunoSEQ multiplex PCR, and its TCRdb copy is limited to in-frame clones, with some not included. The sample lists 150,000 to 200,000 clones; roughly 94% were seen once. The TCR comes from a man in his 60s with colorectal cancer. Sequenced input: PBMCs. This rearrangement joins TRBV18 to TRBJ1-1; D is possibly TRBD1 (5 bases). CDR3 nucleotides: TGTGCCAGCTCCCTGGGTACGGGGCGCCGGACTGAAGCTTTCTTT. Its translation is CASSLGTGRRTEAFF.